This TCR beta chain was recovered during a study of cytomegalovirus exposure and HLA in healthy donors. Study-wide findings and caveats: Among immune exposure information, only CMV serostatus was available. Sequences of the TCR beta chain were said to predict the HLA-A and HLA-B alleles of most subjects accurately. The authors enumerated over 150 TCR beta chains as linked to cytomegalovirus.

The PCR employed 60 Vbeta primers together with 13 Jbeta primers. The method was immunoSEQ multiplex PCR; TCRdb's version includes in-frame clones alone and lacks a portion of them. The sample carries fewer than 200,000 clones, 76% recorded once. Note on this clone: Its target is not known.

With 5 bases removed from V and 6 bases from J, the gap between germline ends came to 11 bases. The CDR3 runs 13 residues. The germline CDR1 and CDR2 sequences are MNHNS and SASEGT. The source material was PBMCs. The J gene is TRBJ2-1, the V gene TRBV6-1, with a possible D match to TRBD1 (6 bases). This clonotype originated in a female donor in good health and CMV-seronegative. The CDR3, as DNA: TGTGCCAGCAGTTCTCAGGGGCCCAATGAGCAGTTCTTC. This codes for CASSSQGPNEQFF.